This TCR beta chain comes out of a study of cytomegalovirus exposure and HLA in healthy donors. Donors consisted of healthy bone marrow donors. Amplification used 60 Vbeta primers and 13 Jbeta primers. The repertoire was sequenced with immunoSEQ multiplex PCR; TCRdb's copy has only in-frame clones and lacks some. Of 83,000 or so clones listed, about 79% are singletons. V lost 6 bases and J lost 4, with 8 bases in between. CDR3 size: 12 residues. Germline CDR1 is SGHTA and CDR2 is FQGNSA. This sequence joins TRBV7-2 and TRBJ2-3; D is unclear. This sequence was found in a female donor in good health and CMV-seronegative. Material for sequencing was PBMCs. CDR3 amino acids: CASSSRADTQYF. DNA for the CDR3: TGTGCCAGCAGTTCTCGGGCAGATACGCAGTATTTT. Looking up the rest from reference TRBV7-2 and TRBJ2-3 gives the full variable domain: GAGVSQSPSNKVTEKGKDVELRCDPISGHTALYWYRQSLGQGLEFLIYFQGNSAPDKSGLPSDRFSAERTGGSVSTLTIQRTQQEDSAVYLCASSSRADTQYFGPGTRLTVL.